A selection of T cell receptor beta chains follows, all from one sample in a study of cytomegalovirus exposure and HLA in healthy donors. Libraries were prepared by immunoSEQ multiplex PCR; TCRdb keeps only in-frame clonotypes and omits some of them. The data contain 150,000 to 200,000 clones, over 70% of them singletons. Input material: PBMCs. The receptors shown here come from a female donor in good health and CMV-seronegative. Both conserved end residues are part of each CDR3. The order of the fields is clone size, V gene, J gene, D gene, CDR3 length, CDR3 protein, CDR3 DNA. The D gene is left open where the match is weak. Rows may omit the clone size; those that give it use once, few, many or a size class.

few	TRBV28	TRBJ1-1	TRBD1	14	CASSFKGAGTEAFF	TGTGCCAGCAGTTTTAAGGGGGCGGGCACTGAAGCTTTCTTT
-	TRBV28	TRBJ2-7	TRBD2	16	CASSASLAGGFYEQYF	TGTGCCAGCAGTGCAAGTCTAGCGGGAGGGTTCTACGAGCAGTACTTC
-	TRBV6-1	TRBJ1-1	-	18	CASSERSAGKVTSTEAFF	TGTGCCAGCAGTGAACGATCGGCCGGGAAGGTGACGAGCACTGAAGCTTTCTTT
few	TRBV19	TRBJ1-5	-	14	CATDQGWGNQPQHF	TGTGCCACCGATCAGGGTTGGGGCAATCAGCCCCAGCATTTT
few	TRBV28	TRBJ2-3	-	14	CATLTGTSTDTQYF	TGTGCCACCCTGACAGGCACTAGCACAGATACGCAGTATTTT
-	TRBV11-3	TRBJ2-1	-	16	CASSLDSAGPYNEQFF	TGTGCCAGCAGCTTAGATTCCGCGGGACCCTACAATGAGCAGTTCTTC
-	TRBV27	TRBJ1-5	-	14	CASSLGADNQPQHF	TGTGCCAGCAGTTTAGGGGCAGACAATCAGCCCCAGCATTTT
once	TRBV11-2	TRBJ2-7	-	13	CASSFDSFYEQYF	TGTGCCAGCAGCTTTGACTCCTTCTACGAGCAGTACTTC
once	TRBV6-1	TRBJ1-1	-	13	CASSYNEVTEAFF	TGTGCCAGCAGTTATAACGAGGTCACTGAAGCTTTCTTT
once	TRBV4-3	TRBJ2-7	-	17	CASSQEAGELISYEQYF	TGCGCCAGCAGCCAAGAAGCCGGAGAATTAATCTCCTACGAGCAGTACTTC
-	TRBV11-2	TRBJ2-2	-	14	CASSLAPYTGELFF	TGTGCCAGCAGCTTAGCCCCTTACACCGGGGAGCTGTTTTTT
-	TRBV19	TRBJ1-5	TRBD1	15	CASSIRQGSNQPQHF	TGTGCCAGTAGTATCCGACAGGGCAGCAATCAGCCCCAGCATTTT
-	TRBV21-1	TRBJ2-6	-	18	CARKGTGGGKTGANVLTF	TGTGCCCGGAAAGGGACTGGGGGGGGGAAAACAGGGGCCAACGTCCTGACTTTC
-	TRBV28	TRBJ2-7	TRBD1	15	CASSGRGQGTYEQYF	TGTGCCAGCAGTGGCCGTGGACAGGGAACCTACGAGCAGTACTTC
once	TRBV18	TRBJ2-5	TRBD2	15	CASSSGLAGVETQYF	TGTGCCAGCTCATCGGGACTAGCGGGGGTAGAGACCCAGTACTTC
-	TRBV7-7	TRBJ2-2	-	16	CASSLVAGTNTGELFF	TGTGCCAGCAGCTTAGTCGCGGGGACGAACACCGGGGAGCTGTTTTTT
-	TRBV27	TRBJ1-1	-	13	CASLQGPNTEAFF	TGTGCCAGCCTTCAGGGGCCGAACACTGAAGCTTTCTTT
few	TRBV28	TRBJ2-7	-	14	CASRAGTGAYEQYF	TGTGCCAGCAGGGCCGGGACTGGGGCTTACGAGCAGTACTTC
few	TRBV11-3	TRBJ1-2	TRBD1	16	CASSQSTGTGDYGYTF	TGTGCCAGCAGCCAATCCACCGGGACAGGGGACTATGGCTACACCTTC
-	TRBV5-1	TRBJ2-7	TRBD2	15	CASSFLSSGSGEQYF	TGCGCCAGCAGCTTCTTGTCTAGCGGGAGTGGGGAGCAGTACTTC
-	TRBV28	TRBJ1-4	-	14	CASNALTTNEKLFF	TGTGCCAGCAACGCGTTAACGACTAATGAAAAACTGTTTTTT
-	TRBV18	TRBJ1-1	TRBD1	17	CASSPDRGGLSNTEAFF	TGTGCCAGCTCACCGGACAGGGGTGGTCTTTCGAACACTGAAGCTTTCTTT
-	TRBV4-1	TRBJ2-5	TRBD2	16	CASSPGTSGLSETQYF	TGCGCCAGCAGCCCTGGTACTAGCGGGTTGTCGGAGACCCAGTACTTC
-	TRBV5-4	TRBJ2-3	-	14	CASSLGLSTDTQYF	TGTGCCAGCAGTCTGGGACTTAGCACAGATACGCAGTATTTT
-	TRBV30	TRBJ1-5	-	16	CAWSPGVIYSNQPQHF	TGTGCCTGGAGTCCCGGGGTAATTTATAGCAATCAGCCCCAGCATTTT
few	TRBV7-2	TRBJ2-1	-	15	CASSLNGGAVGEQFF	TGTGCCAGCAGCTTAAATGGGGGGGCCGTTGGTGAGCAGTTCTTC
-	TRBV28	TRBJ1-4	TRBD1	16	CAILDRGPATNEKLFF	TGTGCCATTCTAGACAGGGGGCCCGCAACTAATGAAAAACTGTTTTTT
-	TRBV15	TRBJ2-3	-	15	CATSRNRQSTDTQYF	TGTGCCACCAGCAGAAATAGACAGTCCACAGATACGCAGTATTTT
few	TRBV18	TRBJ2-7	-	12	CASSEYSYEQYF	TGTGCCAGCTCAGAGTACTCCTACGAGCAGTACTTC
-	TRBV5-1	TRBJ1-1	-	17	CASSAGVEFFFDTEAFF	TGCGCCAGCAGCGCGGGCGTCGAGTTTTTTTTTGACACTGAAGCTTTCTTT
-	TRBV28	TRBJ1-5	-	12	CASSLRLRSQHF	TGTGCCAGCAGTTTACGCCTCCGGTCCCAGCATTTT
few	TRBV21-1	TRBJ2-7	-	16	CASSKARQLSDYEQYF	TGTGCCAGCAGCAAAGCCAGACAACTTTCAGACTACGAGCAGTACTTC
-	TRBV18	TRBJ2-2	-	12	CASSPGAGELFF	TGTGCCAGCTCACCGGGAGCCGGGGAGCTGTTTTTT
-	TRBV19	TRBJ1-6	-	15	CASSIGGRANSPLHF	TGTGCCAGTAGTATAGGGGGCAGAGCTAATTCACCCCTCCACTTT
-	TRBV28	TRBJ1-5	-	11	CASSFSQPQHF	TGTGCCAGCAGTTTCAGTCAGCCCCAGCATTTT
-	TRBV28	TRBJ2-1	-	14	CASSFGLRGDEQFF	TGTGCCAGCAGTTTTGGACTAAGAGGTGATGAGCAGTTCTTC
-	TRBV11-3	TRBJ2-7	TRBD1	14	CASSFRTGSYEQYF	TGTGCCAGCAGCTTTAGGACAGGGTCCTACGAGCAGTACTTC
once	TRBV28	TRBJ2-3	TRBD2	14	CASSPLGGTDTQYF	TGTGCCAGCAGTCCCCTCGGGGGGACAGATACGCAGTATTTT
-	TRBV28	TRBJ2-1	TRBD1	18	CASSLPDRGPYSYNEQFF	TGTGCCAGCAGTTTACCCGACAGGGGACCTTACTCCTACAATGAGCAGTTCTTC